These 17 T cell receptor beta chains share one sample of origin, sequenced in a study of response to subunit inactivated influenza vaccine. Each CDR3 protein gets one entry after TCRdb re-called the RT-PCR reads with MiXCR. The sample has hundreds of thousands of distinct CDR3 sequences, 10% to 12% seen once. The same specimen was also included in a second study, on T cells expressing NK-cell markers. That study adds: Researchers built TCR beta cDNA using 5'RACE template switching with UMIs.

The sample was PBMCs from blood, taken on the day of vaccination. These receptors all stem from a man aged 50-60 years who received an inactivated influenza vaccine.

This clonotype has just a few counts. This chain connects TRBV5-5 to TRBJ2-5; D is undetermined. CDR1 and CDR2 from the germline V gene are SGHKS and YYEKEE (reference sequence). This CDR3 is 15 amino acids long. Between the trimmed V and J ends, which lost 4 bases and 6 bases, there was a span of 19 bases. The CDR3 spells CASSDPIDIGKTQYF. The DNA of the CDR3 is TGTGCCAGCAGCGACCCAATCGACATCGGAAAGACCCAGTACTTC. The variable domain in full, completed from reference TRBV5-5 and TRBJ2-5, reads DAGVTQSPTHLIKTRGQQVTLRCSPISGHKSVSWYQQVLGQGPQFIFQYYEKEERGRGNFPDRFSARQFPNYSSELNVNALLLGDSALYLCASSDPIDIGKTQYFGPGTRLLVL.

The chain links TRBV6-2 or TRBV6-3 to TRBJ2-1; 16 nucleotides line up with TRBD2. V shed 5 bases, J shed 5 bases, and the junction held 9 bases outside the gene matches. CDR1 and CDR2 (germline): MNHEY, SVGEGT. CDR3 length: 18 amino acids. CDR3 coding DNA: TGTGCCAGCAGTCCCGACGGGACTAGCGGGAGGGCCCACAATGAGCAGTTCTTC. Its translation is CASSPDGTSGRAHNEQFF.

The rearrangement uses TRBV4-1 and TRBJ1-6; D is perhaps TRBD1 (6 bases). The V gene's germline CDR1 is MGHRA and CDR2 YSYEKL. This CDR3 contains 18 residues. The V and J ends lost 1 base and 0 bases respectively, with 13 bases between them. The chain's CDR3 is CASSQGLTGSSYNSPLHF. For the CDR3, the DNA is TGCGCCAGCAGCCAAGGACTCACAGGGAGCTCCTATAATTCACCCCTCCACTTT.

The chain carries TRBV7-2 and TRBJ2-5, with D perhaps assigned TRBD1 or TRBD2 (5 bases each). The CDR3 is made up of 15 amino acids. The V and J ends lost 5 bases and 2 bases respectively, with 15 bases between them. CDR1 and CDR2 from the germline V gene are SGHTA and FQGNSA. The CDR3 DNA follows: TGTGCCAGCAGCCGCACCTCGGGGCCTCAAGAGACCCAGTACTTC. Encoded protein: CASSRTSGPQETQYF. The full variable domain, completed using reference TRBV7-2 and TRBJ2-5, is GAGVSQSPSNKVTEKGKDVELRCDPISGHTALYWYRQSLGQGLEFLIYFQGNSAPDKSGLPSDRFSAERTGGSVSTLTIQRTQQEDSAVYLCASSRTSGPQETQYFGPGTRLLVL.

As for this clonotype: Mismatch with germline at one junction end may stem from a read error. For the CDR3, the DNA is TGCAGCGTAGAAGGATTCAGGGACAGATACTCAGATACGCAGTATTTT. It specifies CSVEGFRDRYSDTQYF. This chain uses TRBV29-1 with TRBJ2-3; TRBD1 agrees at 7 bases. CDR3 length: 16 amino acids. Germline CDR1 and CDR2: SQVTM and ANQGSEA.

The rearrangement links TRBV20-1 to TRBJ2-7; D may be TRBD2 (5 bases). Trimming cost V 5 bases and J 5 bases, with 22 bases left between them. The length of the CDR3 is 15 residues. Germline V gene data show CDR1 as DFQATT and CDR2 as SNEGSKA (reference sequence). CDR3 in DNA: TGCAGTGCTCCCTCACCGGGATCTACGATTCACGAGCAGTACTTC. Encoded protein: CSAPSPGSTIHEQYF.

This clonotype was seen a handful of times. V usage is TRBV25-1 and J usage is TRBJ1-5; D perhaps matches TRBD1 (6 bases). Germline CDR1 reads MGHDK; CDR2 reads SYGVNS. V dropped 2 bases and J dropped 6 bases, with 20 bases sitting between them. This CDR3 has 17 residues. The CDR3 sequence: CASSESRGGEGLQPQHF. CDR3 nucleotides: TGTGCCAGCAGTGAAAGTAGGGGGGGAGAAGGTCTTCAGCCCCAGCATTTT.

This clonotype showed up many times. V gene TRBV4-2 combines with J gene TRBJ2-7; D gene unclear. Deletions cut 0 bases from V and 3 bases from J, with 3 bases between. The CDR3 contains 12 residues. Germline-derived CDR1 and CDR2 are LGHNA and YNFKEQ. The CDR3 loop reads CASSQDLYEQYF. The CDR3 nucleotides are TGTGCCAGCAGCCAAGATCTCTACGAGCAGTACTTC.

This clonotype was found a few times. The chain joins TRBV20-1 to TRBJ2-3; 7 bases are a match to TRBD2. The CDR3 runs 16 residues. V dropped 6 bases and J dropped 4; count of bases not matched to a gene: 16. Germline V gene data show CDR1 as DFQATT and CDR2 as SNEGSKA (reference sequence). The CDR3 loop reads CSATHSAGAVADTQYF. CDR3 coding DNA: TGCAGTGCGACCCATTCGGCGGGAGCGGTAGCAGATACGCAGTATTTT.

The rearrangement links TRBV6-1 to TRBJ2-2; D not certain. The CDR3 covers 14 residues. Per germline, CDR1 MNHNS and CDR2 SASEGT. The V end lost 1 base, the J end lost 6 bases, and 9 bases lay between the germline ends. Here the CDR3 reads CASSEVRSAGELFF. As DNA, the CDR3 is TGTGCCAGCAGTGAAGTCCGCAGCGCCGGGGAGCTGTTTTTT.

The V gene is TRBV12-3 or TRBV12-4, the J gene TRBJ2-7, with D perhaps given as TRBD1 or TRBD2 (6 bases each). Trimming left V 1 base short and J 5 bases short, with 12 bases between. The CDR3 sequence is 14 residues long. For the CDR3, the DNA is TGTGCCAGCAGTTTAGGGGGGGCATTCGACGAGCAGTACTTC. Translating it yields CASSLGGAFDEQYF.

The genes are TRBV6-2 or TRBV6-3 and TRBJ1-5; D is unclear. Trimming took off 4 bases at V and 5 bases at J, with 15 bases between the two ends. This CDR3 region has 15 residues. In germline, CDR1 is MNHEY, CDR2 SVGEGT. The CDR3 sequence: CASSSYRTSDQPQHF. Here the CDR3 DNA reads TGTGCCAGCAGTTCGTATAGGACCAGTGATCAGCCCCAGCATTTT.

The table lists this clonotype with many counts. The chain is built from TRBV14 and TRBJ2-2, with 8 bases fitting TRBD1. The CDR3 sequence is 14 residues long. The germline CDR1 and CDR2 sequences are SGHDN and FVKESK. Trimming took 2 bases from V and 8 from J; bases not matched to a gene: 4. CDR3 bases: TGTGCCAGCAGCCAAAACAGGGGGTCGGGGGAGCTGTTTTTT. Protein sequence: CASSQNRGSGELFF. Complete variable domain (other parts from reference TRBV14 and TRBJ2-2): EAGVTQFPSHSVIEKGQTVTLRCDPISGHDNLYWYRRVMGKEIKFLLHFVKESKQDESGMPNNRFLAERTGGTYSTLKVQPAELEDSGVYFCASSQNRGSGELFFGEGSRLTVL.

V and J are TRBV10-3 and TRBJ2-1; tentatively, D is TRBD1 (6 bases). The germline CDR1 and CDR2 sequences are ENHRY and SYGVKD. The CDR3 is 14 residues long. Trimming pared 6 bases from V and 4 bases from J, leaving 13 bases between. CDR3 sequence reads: CAISGQKNYNEQFF. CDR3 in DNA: TGTGCCATCAGCGGACAGAAAAATTACAATGAGCAGTTCTTC.

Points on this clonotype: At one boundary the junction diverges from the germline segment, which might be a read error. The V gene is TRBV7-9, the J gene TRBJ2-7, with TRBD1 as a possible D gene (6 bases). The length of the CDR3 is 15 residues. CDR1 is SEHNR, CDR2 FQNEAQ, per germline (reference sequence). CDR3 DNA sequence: TGTGCCAGCACCCCATGGGGGCAGGCATCTTACGAGCTGTACTTC. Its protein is CASTPWGQASYELYF.

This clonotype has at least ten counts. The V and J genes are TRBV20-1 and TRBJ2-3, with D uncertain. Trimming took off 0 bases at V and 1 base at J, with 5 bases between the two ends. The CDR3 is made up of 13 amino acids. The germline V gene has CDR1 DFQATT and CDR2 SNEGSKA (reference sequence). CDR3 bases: TGCAGTGCTAGAGATACCCGCACAGATACGCAGTATTTT. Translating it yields CSARDTRTDTQYF.

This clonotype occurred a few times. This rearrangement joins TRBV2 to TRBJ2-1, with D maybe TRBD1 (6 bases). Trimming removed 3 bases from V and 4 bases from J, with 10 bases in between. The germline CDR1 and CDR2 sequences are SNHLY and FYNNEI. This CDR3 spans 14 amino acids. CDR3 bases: TGTGCCAGCAGTGACTACAGGGCTTACAATGAGCAGTTCTTC. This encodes CASSDYRAYNEQFF.